The sequence of this TCR beta chain was determined in a study of T cells in Graves' hyperthyroidism and ophthalmopathy. Study-wide context: Once the initial diagnosis was made, peripheral blood was obtained before any treatment. Study-level findings and limits: The authors' 13 V-J model separated ophthalmopathy from stable hyperthyroidism.

This CDR3 has 13 amino acids. The germline CDR1 and CDR2 sequences are DFQATT and SNEGSKA (reference sequence). V was cut by 2 bases and J by 2 bases, with 10 bases left in between. Clinical symptoms, serum thyroxine, TRAb, thyroid ultrasound and orbital computed tomography established diagnosis. This clonotype was picked up many times. What it binds is unknown. Template material for amplifying TCR beta CDR3 regions consisted of RNA transcripts. The TCR CDR3 first-round RT-PCR relied on the HTBI primer set. TCRdb reprocessed the multiplex PCR reads with MiXCR, giving one entry per CDR3 protein. The repertoire includes about 400,000 distinct CDR3 sequences, approximately 14% of them detected once, and roughly 25% sits in the top ten.

The sequencing sample was made of blood. The rearrangement joins TRBV20-1 to TRBJ2-7; D might be TRBD1 (6 bases). This clonotype was obtained from a woman younger than 30 with Graves' hyperthyroidism that later progressed to Graves' ophthalmopathy. The CDR3 loop is CSARRQDTYEQYF. The CDR3 DNA sequence: TGCAGTGCTAGAAGACAGGATACCTACGAGCAGTACTTC.